This record looks at one T cell receptor beta chain sequence and its context. This entry belongs to a study of blood T cell repertoires in COVID-19. Assay used: immunoSEQ multiplex PCR; TCRdb lists only in-frame clones, some missing. There are a few hundred thousand clones in the sample; 70% to 90% occur only once, and 1% to 1.5% lies in the top ten. CDR1 is MGHRA and CDR2 is YSYEKL in the germline V gene. Trimming at V came to 10 bases and at J to 0 bases, leaving 6 bases not matched to a gene. This CDR3 spans 14 amino acids. The chain combines TRBV4-1 with TRBJ2-7; TRBD1 matches at 10 bases. Input material: PBMCs or T cells enriched from blood (not recorded which). The receptor was isolated from a man between 25 and 39 years old who had recovered from COVID-19. CDR3 sequence reads: CATRRDRGSYEQYF. CDR3 DNA: TGCGCCACCCGACGGGACAGGGGCTCCTACGAGCAGTACTTC.